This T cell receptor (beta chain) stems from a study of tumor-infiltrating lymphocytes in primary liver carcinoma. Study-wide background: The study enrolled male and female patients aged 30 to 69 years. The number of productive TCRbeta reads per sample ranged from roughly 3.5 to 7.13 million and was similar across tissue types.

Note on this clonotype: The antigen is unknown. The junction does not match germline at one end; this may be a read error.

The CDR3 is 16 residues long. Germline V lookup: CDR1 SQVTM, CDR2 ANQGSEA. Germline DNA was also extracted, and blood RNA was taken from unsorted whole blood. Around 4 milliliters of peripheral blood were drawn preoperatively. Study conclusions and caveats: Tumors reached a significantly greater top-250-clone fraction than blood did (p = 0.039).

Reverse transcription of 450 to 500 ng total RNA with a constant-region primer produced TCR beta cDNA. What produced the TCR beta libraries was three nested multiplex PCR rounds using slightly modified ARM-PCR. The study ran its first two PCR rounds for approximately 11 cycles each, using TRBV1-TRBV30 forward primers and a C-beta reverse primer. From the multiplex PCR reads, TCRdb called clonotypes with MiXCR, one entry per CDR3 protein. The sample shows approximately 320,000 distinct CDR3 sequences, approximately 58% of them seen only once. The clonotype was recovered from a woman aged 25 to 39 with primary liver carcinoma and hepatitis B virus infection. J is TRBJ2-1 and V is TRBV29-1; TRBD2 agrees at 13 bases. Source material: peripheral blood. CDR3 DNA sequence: TGCAGCGCTGAATATTCACTAGCGGGAGGGCTCGATGAGCAGTTCTTC. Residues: CSAEYSLAGGLDEQFF.